This TCR beta chain stems from a study of T cell repertoires in cytomegalovirus infection. As for the study in general: Signatures in public TCR beta sequences pointed to both CMV infection and matching HLA type. Study results and limitations: Predominance within the ex vivo response was attributable to HLA-C-restricted CMV-specific TCR beta clonotypes. CMV carriers with the relevant HLA were identified by cumulative public TCR beta family frequency.

Each CDR3 protein gets one entry after TCRdb re-called the reads with MiXCR. The table lists some 400,000 distinct CDR3 sequences, under 40% of them singletons. For this clonotype: Its antigen is undetermined.

Germline values: CDR1 GTSNPN, CDR2 SVGIG (reference sequence). V shed 5 bases and J 2 bases; nucleotides not matched to a gene: 5. This CDR3 spans 13 amino acids. The sequencing sample was made of PBMCs. This sequence joins TRBV30 and TRBJ2-7; 8 positions match TRBD1. This TCR came from a human donor in good health (CMV status not recorded). Some clones in this sample may be carry-over from other donors' samples. The chain's CDR3 is CAWGQDRAYEQYF. The CDR3, as DNA: TGTGCCTGGGGACAGGACAGGGCCTACGAGCAGTACTTC.